This is a list of T cell receptor beta chains from one sample in a study of blood T cell repertoires in COVID-19. Data came from immunoSEQ multiplex PCR; TCRdb stores just in-frame clones and leaves some out. The data show a few hundred thousand clones, roughly nine tenths seen once. The sample consisted of peripheral blood. Receptors originate from a man in his 60s with acute or convalescent COVID-19. CDR3s include the opening cysteine and the closing phenylalanine or tryptophan. A D gene is named only where the DNA matches it firmly. The listing skips clone size in some rows; elsewhere it reads once, few, many or a size class.

len,abundance,d_gene,j_gene,v_gene,CDR3nt,CDR3aa
15,NA,TRBD2,TRBJ2-3,TRBV6-5,TGTGCCAGCACACGGACTAGCGGGAGAACAGATACGCAGTATTTT,CASTRTSGRTDTQYF
16,NA,TRBD1,TRBJ1-6,TRBV4-3,TGCGCCAGCAGCCAAAACCTCCGGGACAGGAGTTCACCCCTCCACTTT,CASSQNLRDRSSPLHF
15,NA,TRBD1,TRBJ1-5,TRBV11-2,TGTGCCAGCAGCCTAGGGACAGCCAAAAATCAGCCCCAGCATTTT,CASSLGTAKNQPQHF
15,NA,TRBD2,TRBJ2-3,TRBV7-2,TGTGCCAGCAAACAAGCGGGAGGAGGGGGAGATACGCAGTATTTT,CASKQAGGGGDTQYF
16,NA,NA,TRBJ2-1,TRBV5-1,TGCGCCAGCAGCTTGGCCGGTCCAAGCTCCTACAATGAGCAGTTCTTC,CASSLAGPSSYNEQFF
13,NA,TRBD1,TRBJ2-2,TRBV5-1,TGCGCCAGCAGCCCGGGACAGCCCAGGGAGCTGTTTTTT,CASSPGQPRELFF
13,NA,NA,TRBJ1-1,TRBV29-1,TGCAGCGTTGACCGGGGCGGGGGGACGGAAGCTTTCTTT,CSVDRGGGTEAFF
17,NA,TRBD1,TRBJ2-6,TRBV28,TGTGCCAGCAGTCTAAATAGGGACAGGGTTGGGGCCAACGTCCTGACTTTC,CASSLNRDRVGANVLTF
15,NA,NA,TRBJ2-6,TRBV27,TGTGCCAGCAGTTTTGGCGGGGTAGGGGCCAACGTCCTGACTTTC,CASSFGGVGANVLTF
18,NA,TRBD1,TRBJ2-7,TRBV28,TGTGCCAGCAGCGACCCTGGGACAGGGGGTAGAAGAACCTACGAGCAGTACTTC,CASSDPGTGGRRTYEQYF
12,NA,NA,TRBJ2-2,TRBV30,TGTGCCTGGAGTATCGGGGTCGGGGAGCTGTTTTTT,CAWSIGVGELFF
13,NA,NA,TRBJ2-5,TRBV10-3,TGTGCCATCAGTGGGGTCCTCGGGGAGACCCAGTACTTC,CAISGVLGETQYF
16,few,TRBD2,TRBJ2-1,TRBV5-1,TGCGCCAGCAGCTTGGAAACCGGGACTACATACAATGAGCAGTTCTTC,CASSLETGTTYNEQFF
16,NA,TRBD2,TRBJ2-7,TRBV4-1,TGCGCCAGCAGCCAACCGGGACTAGCGGGAGACTACGAGCAGTACTTC,CASSQPGLAGDYEQYF
15,once,TRBD1,TRBJ2-1,TRBV18,TGTGCCAGCTCTCCCGGGACAGGGATCTACAATGAGCAGTTCTTC,CASSPGTGIYNEQFF
14,once,TRBD2,TRBJ2-7,TRBV7-6,TGTGCCAGCAGCGTTTTAGTGGGGGGGGACGAGCAGTACTTC,CASSVLVGGDEQYF
14,NA,TRBD2,TRBJ2-5,TRBV5-1,TGCGCCAGCAGCTTGGCCGGGGGGCAAGAGACCCAGTACTTC,CASSLAGGQETQYF
15,NA,TRBD1,TRBJ2-7,TRBV12-5,TGTGCTAGTGGCCCCGCAGGGGGCACTGGCTACGAGCAGTACTTC,CASGPAGGTGYEQYF
13,once,NA,TRBJ1-5,TRBV6-2/TRBV6-3,TGTGCCAGCAGTCTTACTAATGGGCAGCCCCAGCATTTT,CASSLTNGQPQHF
14,few,NA,TRBJ2-2,TRBV14,TGTGCCAGCAGCATTCGACTGAAAACCGGGGAGCTGTTTTTT,CASSIRLKTGELFF
14,NA,TRBD1,TRBJ2-4,TRBV28,TGTGCCAGCAGTATGACAGGGATGGAGCACATTCAGTACTTC,CASSMTGMEHIQYF
14,NA,TRBD1,TRBJ1-1,TRBV4-3,TGCGCCAGCAGCCCCAGTCCAGACAGGGGAAAAGCTTTCTTT,CASSPSPDRGKAFF
14,NA,TRBD1,TRBJ2-2,TRBV11-1,TGTGCCAGCAGCACAGACAGGGGCACCGGGGAGCTGTTTTTT,CASSTDRGTGELFF
17,few,TRBD2,TRBJ2-2,TRBV5-6,TGTGCCAGCAGCTTGCTCCAGCGGGGAGGGTACACCGGGGAGCTGTTTTTT,CASSLLQRGGYTGELFF
16,NA,NA,TRBJ2-3,TRBV11-2,TGTGCCAGCAGCCCGTCTTTGCGGGGAGGCACAGATACGCAGTATTTT,CASSPSLRGGTDTQYF
14,few,TRBD1,TRBJ1-3,TRBV19,TGTGCCAGTAGTTCGACAGGGGCTGGAAACACCATATATTTT,CASSSTGAGNTIYF
13,NA,NA,TRBJ1-1,TRBV9,TGTGCCAGCAGCGTAAGGTTGGGCGCTGAAGCTTTCTTT,CASSVRLGAEAFF
16,NA,TRBD2,TRBJ2-1,TRBV18,TGTGCCAGCTCACCCGGGGCGGGAGGGGACAACGCTGAGCAGTTCTTC,CASSPGAGGDNAEQFF
13,NA,NA,TRBJ1-5,TRBV11-3,TGTCCCCGAGGCGACTATAGCAATCAGCCCCAGCATTTT,CPRGDYSNQPQHF
17,few,TRBD1,TRBJ1-5,TRBV28,TGTGCCAGCAGAGTAAGCCAGACAGGGGTCGGGAATCAGCCCCAGCATTTT,CASRVSQTGVGNQPQHF
12,NA,NA,TRBJ2-7,TRBV7-2,TGTGCCAGCAGCCCATGGACTTTCGAGCAGTACTTC,CASSPWTFEQYF
14,NA,NA,TRBJ1-3,TRBV5-1,TGCGCCAGCAGCCCAGGTGGAACTGGAAACACCATATATTTT,CASSPGGTGNTIYF
16,once,TRBD1,TRBJ2-2,TRBV4-3,TGCGCCAGCAGCCACTACAGGGGGTCGAACACCGGGGAGCTGTTTTTT,CASSHYRGSNTGELFF
17,NA,TRBD2,TRBJ2-7,TRBV7-2,TGTGCCAGCAGCCCCACGGGACTAGCGGGAGGGTATAACGAGCAGTACTTC,CASSPTGLAGGYNEQYF
14,NA,NA,TRBJ2-1,TRBV7-2,TGTGCCAGCAGCTTTCTAGAGGGGGGGAATGAGCAGTTCTTC,CASSFLEGGNEQFF
14,NA,TRBD2,TRBJ2-7,TRBV4-3,TGCGCCAGCAGCCCGGGACTAGCGCTATACGAGCAGTACTTC,CASSPGLALYEQYF
17,NA,TRBD2,TRBJ2-7,TRBV11-3,TGTGCCAGCAGCTTAGGGACTAGCGGGAGCGCATCCTACGAGCAGTACTTC,CASSLGTSGSASYEQYF
15,NA,NA,TRBJ1-2,TRBV4-2,TGTGCCAGCAGCCAAGGAGTTTATCGGACTGATGGCTACACCTTC,CASSQGVYRTDGYTF
15,NA,NA,TRBJ2-7,TRBV19,TGTGCCAGTAGTATGCGTTGGGGGGTGACCTACGAGCAGTACTTC,CASSMRWGVTYEQYF
16,few,TRBD1,TRBJ2-4,TRBV28,TGTGCCAGCAGTTTTGTGGGACAGGGAGCCAAAAACATTCAGTACTTC,CASSFVGQGAKNIQYF
15,NA,TRBD1,TRBJ2-7,TRBV5-5,TGTGCCAGCAGCTTAAGGGGGCAGCAGGACTACGAGCAGTACTTC,CASSLRGQQDYEQYF
17,NA,TRBD1,TRBJ1-5,TRBV4-2,TGTGCCAGCAGCCAAGCCGGACAGGGGGCGAGCAATCAGCCCCAGCATTTT,CASSQAGQGASNQPQHF
15,NA,NA,TRBJ1-1,TRBV7-9,TGTGCCAGCAGCCCACGGAGGGGGGGGAACACTGAAGCTTTCTTT,CASSPRRGGNTEAFF
14,NA,NA,TRBJ2-3,TRBV9,TGTGCCAGCAGCGTGTGGGGGCGCACAGATACGCAGTATTTT,CASSVWGRTDTQYF
13,NA,NA,TRBJ1-4,TRBV5-1,TGCGCCAGCAGCAGCTCTCCAGGGGAAAAACTGTTTTTT,CASSSSPGEKLFF
18,NA,TRBD2,TRBJ2-6,TRBV4-3,TGCGCCAGCACCAAGGAAGTAGCGGGGAGCTCTGGGGCCAACGTCCTGACTTTC,CASTKEVAGSSGANVLTF
14,NA,NA,TRBJ2-1,TRBV6-2/TRBV6-3,TGTGCCAGCAGTAGGACAGACCAGGCCAATGAGCAGTTCTTC,CASSRTDQANEQFF
11,NA,NA,TRBJ2-5,TRBV13,TGTGCCAGCAGCTTAAGAGGGACCCAGTACTTC,CASSLRGTQYF